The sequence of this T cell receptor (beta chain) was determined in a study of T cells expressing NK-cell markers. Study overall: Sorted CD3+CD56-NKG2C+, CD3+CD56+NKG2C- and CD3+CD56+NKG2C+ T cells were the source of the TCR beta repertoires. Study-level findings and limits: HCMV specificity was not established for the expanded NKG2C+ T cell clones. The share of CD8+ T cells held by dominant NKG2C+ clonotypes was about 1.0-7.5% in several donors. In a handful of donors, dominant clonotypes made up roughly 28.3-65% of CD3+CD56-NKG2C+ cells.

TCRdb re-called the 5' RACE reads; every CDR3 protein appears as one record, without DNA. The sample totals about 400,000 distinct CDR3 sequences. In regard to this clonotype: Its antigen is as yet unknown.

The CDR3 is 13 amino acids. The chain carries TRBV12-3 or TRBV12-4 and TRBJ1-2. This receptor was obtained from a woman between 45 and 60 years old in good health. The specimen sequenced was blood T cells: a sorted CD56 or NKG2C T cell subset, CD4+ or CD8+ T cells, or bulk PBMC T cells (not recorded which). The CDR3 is CASSLRALSGYTF.